These 20 T cell receptor beta chains were all obtained from the same sample, sequenced in a study of T cells in Graves' hyperthyroidism and ophthalmopathy. TCR beta CDR3 regions were amplified from RNA transcripts. The HTBI primer set served for first-round RT-PCR of the TCR CDR3. TCRdb redid the calling of the multiplex PCR reads with MiXCR, one entry per CDR3 protein. The sample lists 400,000 to 600,000 distinct CDR3 sequences, approximately 16% occurring once. The source material was blood. All receptors come from a young woman with Graves' ophthalmopathy.

The J gene is TRBJ2-7, the V gene TRBV3-1; D may be TRBD2 (6 bases). Between the trimmed V and J ends, which lost 1 base and 6 bases, there was a span of 10 bases. The CDR3 contains 13 residues. CDR1 is LGHDT, CDR2 YNNKEL, per germline (reference sequence). The CDR3, as DNA: TGTGCCAGCAGCCAAGGACTAGAAAGCGAGCAGTACTTC. Translating it yields CASSQGLESEQYF.

In its sample, this clonotype was seen a few times. The genes are TRBV24-1 and TRBJ2-2; no clear D. V gave up 3 bases and J gave up 5 bases, with 12 bases separating them. Germline V gives CDR1 KGHDR, CDR2 SFDVKD. CDR3 length: 15 amino acids. The CDR3 sequence is CATSDPSWETGELFF. CDR3 DNA: TGTGCCACCAGTGATCCCTCCTGGGAAACCGGGGAGCTGTTTTTT.

This clonotype has a count of ten or more. The chain combines TRBV28 with TRBJ2-5; 8 positions match TRBD1. This CDR3 region has 15 residues. Trimming cost V 6 bases and J 0 bases; bases outside gene matches: 6. Per the germline V gene, CDR1 is MDHEN and CDR2 is SYDVKM. This CDR3 is CASSLMGQDQETQYF. The CDR3 DNA reads TGTGCCAGCAGCCTCATGGGACAGGACCAAGAGACCCAGTACTTC.

In the case of this clonotype: One end of the junction does not line up with germline, which may come from a read error. The chain links TRBV6-6 to TRBJ2-7; 7 bases map to TRBD2. Germline V gene sequence: CDR1 MNHNY, CDR2 SVGAGI (reference sequence). This CDR3 has 17 amino acids. Written as DNA, the CDR3 is TGTGTCAGCAGTCACTCGAGCGTCGGGGGGAGCTCCTACGAGCAGTACTTC. Translating it yields CVSSHSSVGGSSYEQYF.

The V and J genes are TRBV11-2 and TRBJ2-7; 13 bases match TRBD2. V lost 6 bases and J lost 2; bases outside the gene matches: 7. Per germline, CDR1 SGHAT and CDR2 FQNNGV. CDR3 length: 16 amino acids. CDR3 sequence reads: CASRFTSGRVAYEQYF. CDR3 DNA sequence: TGTGCCAGCAGATTCACTAGCGGGAGGGTCGCCTACGAGCAGTACTTC.

This clonotype was counted ten times or more. The chain employs TRBV11-3 and TRBJ2-1; D is uncertain. Germline V gives CDR1 SGHNT, CDR2 YENEEA. Deletions cut 3 bases from V and 9 bases from J, with 9 bases between. There are 12 residues in the CDR3. In DNA, the CDR3 is TGTGCCAGCAGCTTTAGCTTTGGTGAGCAGTTCTTC. Protein sequence: CASSFSFGEQFF. Full variable domain (outside the CDR3, taken from reference TRBV11-3 and TRBJ2-1): EAGVVQSPRYKIIEKKQPVAFWCNPISGHNTLYWYLQNLGQGPELLIRYENEEAVDDSQLPKDRFSAERLKGVDSTLKIQPAELGDSAVYLCASSFSFGEQFFGPGTRLTVL.

The V call is TRBV30, the J call TRBJ2-1; D gene uncertain. Trimming took off 1 base at V and 3 bases at J, with 4 bases between the two ends. CDR1 is GTSNPN, CDR2 SVGIG, per germline (reference sequence). This CDR3 contains 12 residues. CDR3 loop: CAWSGNYNEQFF. In nucleotides, the CDR3 is TGTGCCTGGAGTGGGAACTACAATGAGCAGTTCTTC. Full variable domain (remainder filled in from reference TRBV30 and TRBJ2-1): SQTIHQWPATLVQPVGSPLSLECTVEGTSNPNLYWYRQAAGRGLQLLFYSVGIGQISSEVPQNLSASRPQDRQFILSSKKLLLSDSGFYLCAWSGNYNEQFFGPGTRLTVL.

The chain carries TRBV6-5 and TRBJ1-1; unclear D gene. Germline-derived CDR1 and CDR2 are MNHEY and SVGAGI. V lost 2 bases and J lost 6, with 10 bases in between. There are 13 residues in the CDR3. The CDR3 bases are TGTGCCAGCAGTTACGATCCCGGCGCTGAAGCTTTCTTT. Protein sequence: CASSYDPGAEAFF.

There are many counts of this clonotype. The chain combines TRBV28 with TRBJ2-7; D is unresolved. The V gene's germline CDR1 is MDHEN and CDR2 SYDVKM. The germline V and J ends were trimmed by 8 bases and 2 bases, with 16 bases remaining between them. The CDR3 is 14 residues long. This CDR3 is CASLGSTETYEQYF. Written as DNA, the CDR3 is TGTGCCAGCTTGGGGTCAACTGAAACCTACGAGCAGTACTTC.

This sequence joins TRBV13 and TRBJ2-5; TRBD1 is a possible D gene (6 bases). Germline V gives CDR1 PRHDT, CDR2 FYEKMQ (reference sequence). This CDR3 comprises 16 residues. V lost 5 bases and J 5 bases, leaving 21 bases between the germline ends. The CDR3 protein is CASSPGVRPKRETQYF. CDR3 nucleotides: TGTGCCAGCAGCCCAGGGGTCAGGCCCAAGAGGGAGACCCAGTACTTC. Full variable domain (remainder filled in from reference TRBV13 and TRBJ2-5): AAGVIQSPRHLIKEKRETATLKCYPIPRHDTVYWYQQGPGQDPQFLISFYEKMQSDKGSIPDRFSAQQFSDYHSELNMSSLELGDSALYFCASSPGVRPKRETQYFGPGTRLLVL.

Ten or more counts support this clonotype. This sequence joins TRBV30 and TRBJ1-6, with D uncertain. Germline assignment: CDR1 GTSNPN and CDR2 SVGIG (reference sequence). The CDR3 sequence is 13 residues long. The V and J ends lost 2 bases and 4 bases respectively, with 6 bases between them. This chain's CDR3 is CAWSTEYNSPLHF. Here the CDR3 DNA reads TGTGCCTGGAGTACAGAGTATAATTCACCCCTCCACTTT. Full variable domain (rest looked up from reference TRBV30 and TRBJ1-6): SQTIHQWPATLVQPVGSPLSLECTVEGTSNPNLYWYRQAAGRGLQLLFYSVGIGQISSEVPQNLSASRPQDRQFILSSKKLLLSDSGFYLCAWSTEYNSPLHFGNGTRLTVT.

This clonotype turned up a few times. The junction and the germline gene differ at one end; a read error may be behind it. This sequence joins TRBV4-2 and TRBJ2-5; perhaps TRBD1 as D (5 bases). This CDR3 has 15 residues. Looked up from germline, CDR1 is LGHNA and CDR2 is YNFKEQ. Here the CDR3 reads CASSGTRQNHETQYF. CDR3 in DNA: TGTGCCAGCAGCGGAACCCGACAGAACCATGAGACCCAGTACTTC.

Many counts were recorded for this clonotype. The chain recombines TRBV7-2 with TRBJ1-2; 7 nucleotides align to TRBD1. The germline CDR1 and CDR2 sequences are SGHTA and FQGNSA. V was pared by 5 bases and J by 8 bases, with 11 bases of the junction left unmatched. CDR3 length: 14 amino acids. This CDR3 reads CASSRYQGGRGYTF. The CDR3 DNA follows: TGTGCCAGCAGCCGATACCAAGGGGGCCGCGGCTACACCTTC.

This clonotype was counted at least ten times. This chain joins TRBV14 and TRBJ2-7; 9 nucleotides match TRBD2. The CDR3 is 15 amino acids. Trimming took 4 bases from V and 3 from J; bases not matched to a gene: 7. The germline V gene has CDR1 SGHDN and CDR2 FVKESK. The CDR3 sequence: CASSLRLADNYEQYF. CDR3 nucleotides: TGTGCCAGCAGCCTGCGACTAGCGGACAACTACGAGCAGTACTTC. The whole variable domain, remainder taken from reference TRBV14 and TRBJ2-7, is EAGVTQFPSHSVIEKGQTVTLRCDPISGHDNLYWYRRVMGKEIKFLLHFVKESKQDESGMPNNRFLAERTGGTYSTLKVQPAELEDSGVYFCASSLRLADNYEQYFGPGTRLTVT.

The table lists this clonotype with a few counts. The genes are TRBV6-1 and TRBJ2-3; tentative D call: TRBD2 (5 bases). Germline lookup yields CDR1 MNHNS and CDR2 SASEGT. CDR3 length equals 15 residues. Trimming removed 6 bases at V and 1 base at J, with 14 bases between. The CDR3 coding sequence is TGTGCCAGCAGCCCTTTGCTAGCCGGCACAGATACGCAGTATTTT. This codes for CASSPLLAGTDTQYF.

This clonotype has a count of ten or more. The chain employs TRBV5-1 and TRBJ2-3, with D tentatively TRBD2 (6 bases). V dropped 4 bases and J dropped 5 bases, with 14 bases sitting between them. The CDR3 loop spans 14 amino acids. CDR1 SGHRS and CDR2 YFSETQ come from the germline V gene. The chain's CDR3 is CASSQDYPRDTQYF. Written as DNA, the CDR3 is TGCGCCAGCAGCCAGGACTACCCACGAGATACGCAGTATTTT. The full variable domain, with the rest looked up from reference TRBV5-1 and TRBJ2-3, is KAGVTQTPRYLIKTRGQQVTLSCSPISGHRSVSWYQQTPGQGLQFLFEYFSETQRNKGNFPGRFSGRQFSNSRSEMNVSTLELGDSALYLCASSQDYPRDTQYFGPGTRLTVL.

The chain links TRBV19 to TRBJ1-5, with D perhaps matching TRBD1 (6 bases). Trimming took 8 bases from V and 2 from J, leaving 13 bases between them. The CDR3 covers 14 residues. Germline-derived CDR1 and CDR2 are LNHDA and SQIVND (reference sequence). CDR3 bases: TGTGCCAGTCAGGGGAGGGATCGCAATCAGCCCCAGCATTTT. Translated: CASQGRDRNQPQHF.

This clonotype was observed many times. The chain employs TRBV5-1 and TRBJ2-3; 11 bases align to TRBD2. CDR3 length: 15 amino acids. The junction had 4 bases not matched to a gene; V was cut back by 4 bases and J by 3 bases. Looked up from germline, CDR1 is SGHRS and CDR2 is YFSETQ. The CDR3 here is CASSIRLAGTDTQYF. DNA of the CDR3: TGCGCCAGCAGCATACGACTAGCGGGAACAGATACGCAGTATTTT.

This clonotype was detected many times. The J gene is TRBJ1-1, the V gene TRBV20-1; a possible D gene is TRBD1 (5 bases). Germline V gives CDR1 DFQATT, CDR2 SNEGSKA (reference sequence). Trimming pared 0 bases from V and 2 bases from J, leaving 13 bases between. The CDR3 consists of 15 residues. The CDR3 DNA is TGCAGTGCTAGAGACCCATGGACAAGTAACACTGAAGCTTTCTTT. Its protein is CSARDPWTSNTEAFF.

This clonotype was observed many times. The V and J genes are TRBV11-2 and TRBJ2-3; D perhaps matches TRBD2 (5 bases). Germline V gene data show CDR1 as SGHAT and CDR2 as FQNNGV. CDR3 length equals 15 residues. V lost 3 bases to trimming and J lost 2 bases, with 12 bases between them. The CDR3 DNA is TGTGCCAGCAGCTTTTCGGTGGGAGCCACAGATACGCAGTATTTT. It specifies CASSFSVGATDTQYF. Variable domain in full (rest from reference TRBV11-2 and TRBJ2-3): EAGVAQSPRYKIIEKRQSVAFWCNPISGHATLYWYQQILGQGPKLLIQFQNNGVVDDSQLPKDRFSAERLKGVDSTLKIQPAKLEDSAVYLCASSFSVGATDTQYFGPGTRLTVL.